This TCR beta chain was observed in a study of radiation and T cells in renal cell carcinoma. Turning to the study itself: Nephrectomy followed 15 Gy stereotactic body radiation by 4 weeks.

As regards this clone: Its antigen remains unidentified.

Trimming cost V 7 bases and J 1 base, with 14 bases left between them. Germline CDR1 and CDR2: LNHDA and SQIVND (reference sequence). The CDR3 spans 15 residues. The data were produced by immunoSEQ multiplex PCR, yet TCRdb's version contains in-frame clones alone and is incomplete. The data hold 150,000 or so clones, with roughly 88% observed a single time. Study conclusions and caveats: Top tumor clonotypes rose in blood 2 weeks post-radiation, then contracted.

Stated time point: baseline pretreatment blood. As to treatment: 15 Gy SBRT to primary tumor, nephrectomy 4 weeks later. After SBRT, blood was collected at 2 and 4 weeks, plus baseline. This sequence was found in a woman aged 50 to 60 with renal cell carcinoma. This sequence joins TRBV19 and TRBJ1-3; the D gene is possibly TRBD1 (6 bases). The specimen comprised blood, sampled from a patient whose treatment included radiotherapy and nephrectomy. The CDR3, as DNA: TGTGCCAGTATCCGGGGGCCGGCGTCTGGAAACACCATATATTTT. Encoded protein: CASIRGPASGNTIYF. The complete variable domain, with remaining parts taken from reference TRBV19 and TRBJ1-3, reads DGGITQSPKYLFRKEGQNVTLSCEQNLNHDAMYWYRQDPGQGLRLIYYSQIVNDFQKGDIAEGYSVSREKKESFPLTVTSAQKNPTAFYLCASIRGPASGNTIYFGEGSWLTVV.